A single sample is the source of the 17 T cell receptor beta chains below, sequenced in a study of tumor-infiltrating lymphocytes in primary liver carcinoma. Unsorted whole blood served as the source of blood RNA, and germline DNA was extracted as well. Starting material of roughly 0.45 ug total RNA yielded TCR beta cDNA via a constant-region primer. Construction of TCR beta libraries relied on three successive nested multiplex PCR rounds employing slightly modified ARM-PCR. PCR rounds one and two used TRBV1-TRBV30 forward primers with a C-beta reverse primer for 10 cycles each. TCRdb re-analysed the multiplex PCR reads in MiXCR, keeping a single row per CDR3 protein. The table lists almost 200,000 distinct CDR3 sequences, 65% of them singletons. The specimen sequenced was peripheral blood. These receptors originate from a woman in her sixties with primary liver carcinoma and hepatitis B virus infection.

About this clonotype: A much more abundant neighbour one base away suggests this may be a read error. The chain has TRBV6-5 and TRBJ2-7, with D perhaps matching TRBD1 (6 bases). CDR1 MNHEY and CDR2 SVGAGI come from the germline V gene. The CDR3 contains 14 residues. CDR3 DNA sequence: TGTGTCAGCAGTTACCTAGGGGGCTCCTACGAGCAGTACTTC. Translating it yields CVSSYLGGSYEQYF.

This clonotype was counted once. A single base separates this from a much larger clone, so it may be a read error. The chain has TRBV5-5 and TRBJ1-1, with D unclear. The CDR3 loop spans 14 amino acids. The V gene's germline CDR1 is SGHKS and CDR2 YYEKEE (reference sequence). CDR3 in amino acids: CANSLFLGNTEAFF. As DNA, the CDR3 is TGTGCCAACAGCTTGTTCCTTGGGAACACTGAAGCTTTCTTT.

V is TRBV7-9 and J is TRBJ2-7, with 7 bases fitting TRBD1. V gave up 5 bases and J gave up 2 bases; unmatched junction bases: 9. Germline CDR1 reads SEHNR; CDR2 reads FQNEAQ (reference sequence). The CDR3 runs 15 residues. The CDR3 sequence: CASSLQGDVTYEQYF. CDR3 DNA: TGTGCCAGCAGCCTTCAGGGGGACGTCACCTACGAGCAGTACTTC.

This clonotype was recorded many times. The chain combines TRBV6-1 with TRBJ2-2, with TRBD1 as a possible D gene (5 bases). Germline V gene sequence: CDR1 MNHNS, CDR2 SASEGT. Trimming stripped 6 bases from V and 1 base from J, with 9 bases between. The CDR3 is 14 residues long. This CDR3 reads CASRRDRNTGELFF. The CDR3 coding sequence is TGTGCCAGCAGACGTGACAGGAACACCGGGGAGCTGTTTTTT.

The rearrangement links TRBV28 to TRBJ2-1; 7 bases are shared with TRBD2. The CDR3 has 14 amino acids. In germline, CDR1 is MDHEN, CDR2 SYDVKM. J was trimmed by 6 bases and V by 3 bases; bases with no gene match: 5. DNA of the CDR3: TGTGCCAGCAGTTTCTCCGGGACTACCAATGAGCAGTTCTTC. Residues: CASSFSGTTNEQFF.

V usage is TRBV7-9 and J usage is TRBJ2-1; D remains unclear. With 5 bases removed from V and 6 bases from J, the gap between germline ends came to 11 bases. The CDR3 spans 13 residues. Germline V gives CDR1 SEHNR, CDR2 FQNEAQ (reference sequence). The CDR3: CASSSTRGNEQFF. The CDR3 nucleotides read TGTGCCAGCAGCAGCACACGAGGCAATGAGCAGTTCTTC.

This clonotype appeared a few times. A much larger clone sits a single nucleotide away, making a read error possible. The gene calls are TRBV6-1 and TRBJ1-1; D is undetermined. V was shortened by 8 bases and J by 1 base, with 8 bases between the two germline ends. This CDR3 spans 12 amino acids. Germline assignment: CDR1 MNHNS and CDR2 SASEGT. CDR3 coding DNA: TGTGCCAGCGGTCTGGAGAACACTGAAGCTTTCTTT. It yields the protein CASGLENTEAFF.

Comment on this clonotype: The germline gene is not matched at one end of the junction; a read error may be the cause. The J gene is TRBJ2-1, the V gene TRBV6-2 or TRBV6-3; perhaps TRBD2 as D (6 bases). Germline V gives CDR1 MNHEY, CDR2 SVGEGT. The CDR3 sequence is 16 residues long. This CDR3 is CASSPTSRHAYNEQLF. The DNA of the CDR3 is TGTGCCAGCAGCCCTACTAGCCGCCATGCCTACAATGAGCAGCTCTTC.

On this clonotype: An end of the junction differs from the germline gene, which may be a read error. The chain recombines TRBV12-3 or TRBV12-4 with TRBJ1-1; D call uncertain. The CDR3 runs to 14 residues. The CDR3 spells CANTYQHPNAEAFF. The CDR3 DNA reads TGTGCCAACACCTACCAGCACCCGAACGCTGAAGCTTTCTTT.

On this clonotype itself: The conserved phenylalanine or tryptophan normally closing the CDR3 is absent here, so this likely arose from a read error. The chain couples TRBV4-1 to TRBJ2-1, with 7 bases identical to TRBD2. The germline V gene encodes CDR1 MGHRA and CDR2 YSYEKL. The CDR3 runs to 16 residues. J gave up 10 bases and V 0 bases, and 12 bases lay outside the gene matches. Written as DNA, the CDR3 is TGCGCCAGCAGCCAAGAAGGGGCGGGAGCTGTTGAAGAGCAGTTCATC. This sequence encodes CASSQEGAGAVEEQFI.

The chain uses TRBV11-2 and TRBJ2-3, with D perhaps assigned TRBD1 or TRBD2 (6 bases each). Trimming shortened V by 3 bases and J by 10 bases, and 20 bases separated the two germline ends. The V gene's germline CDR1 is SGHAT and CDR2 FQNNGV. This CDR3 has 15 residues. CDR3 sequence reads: CASSFGTPTGDAQYF. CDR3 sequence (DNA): TGTGCCAGCAGCTTTGGGACACCCACGGGGGATGCGCAGTATTTT.

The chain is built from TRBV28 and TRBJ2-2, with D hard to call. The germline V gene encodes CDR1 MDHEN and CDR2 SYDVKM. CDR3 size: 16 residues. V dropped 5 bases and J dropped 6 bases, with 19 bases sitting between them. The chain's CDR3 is CASSDRSPKLSGELFF. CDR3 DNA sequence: TGTGCCAGCAGTGATCGGTCCCCAAAGCTTTCCGGGGAGCTGTTTTTT.

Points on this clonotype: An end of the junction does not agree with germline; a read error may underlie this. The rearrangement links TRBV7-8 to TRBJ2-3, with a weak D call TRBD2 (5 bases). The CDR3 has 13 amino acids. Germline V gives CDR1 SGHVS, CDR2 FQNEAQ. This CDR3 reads CASSSGYTDTQYF. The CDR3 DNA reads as TGTGCCAGCAGCTCGGGATACACAGATACGCAGTATTTC.

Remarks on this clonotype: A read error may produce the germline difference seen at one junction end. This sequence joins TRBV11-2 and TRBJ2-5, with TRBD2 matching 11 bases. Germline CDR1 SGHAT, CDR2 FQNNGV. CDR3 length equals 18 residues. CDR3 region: CASSWGGASGRTYETQYF. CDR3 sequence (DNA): TGTGCCAGCAGCTGGGGGGGGGCTAGCGGGAGGACGTATGAGACCCAATACTTC.

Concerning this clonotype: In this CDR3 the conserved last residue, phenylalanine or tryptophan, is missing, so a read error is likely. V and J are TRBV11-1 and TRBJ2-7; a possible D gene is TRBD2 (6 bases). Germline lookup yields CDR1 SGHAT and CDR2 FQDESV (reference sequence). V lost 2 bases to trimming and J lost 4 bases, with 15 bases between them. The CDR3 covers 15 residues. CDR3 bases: TGTGCCAGCAGCTTAACGGGACCGGGAGAATACGAGCAGTACTCC. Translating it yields CASSLTGPGEYEQYS.

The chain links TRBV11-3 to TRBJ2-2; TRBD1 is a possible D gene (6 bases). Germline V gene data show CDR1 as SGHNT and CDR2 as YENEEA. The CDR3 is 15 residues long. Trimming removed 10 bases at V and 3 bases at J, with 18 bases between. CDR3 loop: CANSLRSGDTGELFF. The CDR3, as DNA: TGTGCCAACAGTTTACGATCAGGGGACACCGGGGAGCTGTTTTTT.

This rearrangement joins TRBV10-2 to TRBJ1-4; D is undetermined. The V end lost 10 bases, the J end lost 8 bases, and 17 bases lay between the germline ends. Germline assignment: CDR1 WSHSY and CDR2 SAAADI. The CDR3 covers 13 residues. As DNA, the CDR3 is TGCGCCAACAGAGCCGAACGGCGCGAAAAACTGTTTTTT. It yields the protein CANRAERREKLFF.